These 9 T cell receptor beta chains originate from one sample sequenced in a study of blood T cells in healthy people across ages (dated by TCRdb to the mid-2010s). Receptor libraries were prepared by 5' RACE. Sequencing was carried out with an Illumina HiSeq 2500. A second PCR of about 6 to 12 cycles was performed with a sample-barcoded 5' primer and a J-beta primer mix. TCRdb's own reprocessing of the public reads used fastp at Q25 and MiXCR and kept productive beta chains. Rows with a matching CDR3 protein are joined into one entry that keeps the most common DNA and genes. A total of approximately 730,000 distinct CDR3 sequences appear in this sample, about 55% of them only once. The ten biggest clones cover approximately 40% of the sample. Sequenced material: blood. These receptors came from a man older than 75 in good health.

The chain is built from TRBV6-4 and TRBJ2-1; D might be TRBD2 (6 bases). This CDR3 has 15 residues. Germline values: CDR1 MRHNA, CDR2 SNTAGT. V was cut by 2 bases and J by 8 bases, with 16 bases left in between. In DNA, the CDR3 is TGTGCCAGCAGTGACGTGAGGACTATGAGAGATGAGCAGTTCTTC. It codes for CASSDVRTMRDEQFF.

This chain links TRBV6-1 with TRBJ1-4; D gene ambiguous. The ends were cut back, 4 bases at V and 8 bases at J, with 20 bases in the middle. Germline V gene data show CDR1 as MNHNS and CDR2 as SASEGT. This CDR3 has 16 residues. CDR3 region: CASSATNIPSAEKLFF. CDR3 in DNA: TGTGCCAGCAGTGCCACTAACATCCCCTCCGCGGAAAAACTGTTTTTT.

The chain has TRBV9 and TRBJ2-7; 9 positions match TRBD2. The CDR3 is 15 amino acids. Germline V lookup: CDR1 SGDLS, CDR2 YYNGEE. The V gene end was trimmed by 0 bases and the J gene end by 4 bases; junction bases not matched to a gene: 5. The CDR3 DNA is TGTGCCAGCAGCGTAGGTAGCGGGAGTGGGTACGAGCAGTACTTC. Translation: CASSVGSGSGYEQYF.

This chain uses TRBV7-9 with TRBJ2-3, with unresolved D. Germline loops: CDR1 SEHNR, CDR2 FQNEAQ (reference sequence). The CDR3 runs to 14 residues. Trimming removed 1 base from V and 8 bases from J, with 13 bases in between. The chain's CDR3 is CASSLVVGSGTQYF. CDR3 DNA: TGTGCCAGCAGCTTAGTAGTAGGGTCAGGTACGCAGTATTTT.

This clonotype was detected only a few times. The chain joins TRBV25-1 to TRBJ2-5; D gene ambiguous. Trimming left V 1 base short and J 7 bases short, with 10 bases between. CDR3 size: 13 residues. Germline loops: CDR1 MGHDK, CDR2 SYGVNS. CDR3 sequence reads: CASSELSAGTQYF. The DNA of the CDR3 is TGTGCCAGCAGTGAATTATCAGCCGGGACCCAGTACTTC.

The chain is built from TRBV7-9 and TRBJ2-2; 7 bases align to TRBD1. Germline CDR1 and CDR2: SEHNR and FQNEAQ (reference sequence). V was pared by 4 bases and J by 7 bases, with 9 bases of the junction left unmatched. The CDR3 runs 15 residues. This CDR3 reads CASSSTDRFHGELFF. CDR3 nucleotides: TGTGCCAGCAGCTCTACGGACAGGTTCCACGGGGAGCTGTTTTTT.

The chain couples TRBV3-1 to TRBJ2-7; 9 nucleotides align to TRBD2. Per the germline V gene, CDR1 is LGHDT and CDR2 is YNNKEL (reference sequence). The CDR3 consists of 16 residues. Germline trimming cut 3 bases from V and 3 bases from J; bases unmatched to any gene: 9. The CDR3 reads CASSQRGVAGVYEQYF. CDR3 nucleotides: TGTGCCAGCAGCCAGCGCGGGGTAGCGGGAGTCTACGAGCAGTACTTC.

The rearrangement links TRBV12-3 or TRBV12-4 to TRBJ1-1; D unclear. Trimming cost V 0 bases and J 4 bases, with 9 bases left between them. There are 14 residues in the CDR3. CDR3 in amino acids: CASSLAVRGTEAFF. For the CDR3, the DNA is TGTGCCAGCAGTTTAGCGGTACGGGGCACTGAAGCTTTCTTT.

The CDR3 sequence: CASSSRTGGGQPQHF. As DNA, the CDR3 is TGTGCCAGCAGTTCCAGGACAGGGGGAGGCCAGCCCCAGCATTTT. The chain is built from TRBV12-3 or TRBV12-4 and TRBJ1-5; TRBD1 agrees at 10 bases. The CDR3 length is 15 residues. The J segment lost 7 bases and the V segment lost 4 bases, leaving 7 bases of the junction unmatched.